This T cell receptor beta chain was documented in a study of blood T cell repertoires in COVID-19. Some clones are missing from TCRdb's copy, which holds only in-frame ones; the method was immunoSEQ multiplex PCR. Of about 370,000 clones in the sample, about 89% were seen once. CDR1 is SGHNT, CDR2 YENEEA, per germline. The CDR3 has 15 residues. V shed 5 bases and J shed 0 bases, with 10 bases lying between them. Source material: PBMCs or T cells enriched from blood (not recorded which). This clonotype originated in a woman between 40 and 50 years old who had been exposed to COVID-19. The rearrangement links TRBV11-3 to TRBJ2-2; TRBD1 might be the D (5 bases). CDR3 coding DNA: TGTGCCAGCAGCGCCGGCAGGGCGAACACCGGGGAGCTGTTTTTT. Translation gives CASSAGRANTGELFF.